This paragraph reports one T cell receptor (beta chain). In the authors' workflow: Nucleated cell counts were estimated from reference gene primer amplification. Sequencing was performed with immunoSEQ multiplex PCR; in TCRdb, only in-frame clones are kept and a portion is missing. For V, J and clone size, that table is used; D and trimming come from the DNA. The data show around 300,000 clones, 85% to 90% seen once. The data are from a study of blood T cell repertoires in COVID-19. With 0 bases clipped from V and 4 bases from J, the junction kept 10 bases outside the gene matches. CDR1 KGHSH and CDR2 LQKENI come from the germline V gene. This CDR3 is built from 18 residues.

The receptor was isolated from a woman in her forties or fifties with COVID-19, enrolled during active disease. This chain connects TRBV18 to TRBJ1-3, with 9 bases matching TRBD1. The sequencing input was peripheral blood. As DNA, the CDR3 is TGTGCCAGCTCACCACCGCCGGGACAGGGAAAAGGCGGAAACACCATATATTTT. Translated, it gives CASSPPPGQGKGGNTIYF.